This TCR beta chain stems from a study of blood T cell repertoires in COVID-19 (dated by TCRdb to 2018 to 2021). Regarding the study in general: Samples from collaborators originated in the United States, Italy and Spain and spanned both the acute and convalescent phases of COVID-19. The prospective study material was composed of cDNA or gDNA derived from T cells, B-cell-depleted T cells, or PBMCs. The dataset comprised deeply sampled blood TCRbeta repertoires from subjects exposed to, actively infected with, or recovered from COVID-19. The repertoires were released in a freely available public database meant as a resource for research on the immune response to SARS-CoV-2. Samples came from the ongoing ImmuneRACE study (first 160 participants) plus 1,254 subjects from 6 global collaborators. Nearly every sample came with metadata listing a de-identified subject ID, COVID-19 status, age in years and sex. HLA class I and class II types, where available, came from metadata supplied by the sample provider rather than from assay-based typing.

TCRbeta CDR3 regions were amplified from genomic DNA using the immunoSEQ Assay, a bias-controlled multiplex PCR. The paper's processing steps were these. Within the assay, amplification of reference gene primers was used to estimate how many nucleated cells each sample contained. To quantify the absolute abundance of each unique TCRbeta CDR3 rearrangement, sequence reads were collapsed and filtered. Productive Simpson clonality was computed per sample as the square root of Simpson's diversity index over productive rearrangements. Held by TCRdb, this immuneACCESS table contains in-frame sequences only and omits some clones. Under half of the omission traces to an unresolved V gene where checked; the cause of the rest is unknown. V and J calls and clone size are copied from that table; D and trimming were computed from the DNA. A total of around 200,000 clones appear in this sample, 75% to 90% of them only once. The ten top clones hold about 6.7% of the sample.

The collaborating institutions used their own protocols to collect whole blood in K2EDTA tubes. For TCRbeta analysis, collaborator samples were shipped as frozen whole blood, as isolated PBMCs, or as DNA extracted from either sample type. The germline V and J ends show losses of 1 base and 4 bases respectively, and no gene match explains 2 bases of the junction. Counted from cysteine to phenylalanine, this CDR3 has 15 amino acids. The CDR3 DNA has 45 bases and is translated from base 1. CDR1 and CDR2, looked up from the germline V gene, are SGHRS and YFSETQ. General conclusions and limits of the study: The quantity of clinical and demographic metadata differed by source and by participant and was supplied without curation.

As for this clone: This receptor's antigen is unknown. The sample holds no much larger clone one base away, and base qualities are not on file.

The chain couples TRBV5-1 to TRBJ2-2; 9 central bases correspond to TRBD1. The receptor was isolated from a man in his forties with acute or convalescent COVID-19. The sample taken for sequencing was peripheral blood. The DNA sequence follows: TGCGCCAGCAGCTTGCGGACAGGGGTCACCGGGGAGCTGTTTTTT. Its translation reads: CASSLRTGVTGELFF. The variable domain in full, with residues beyond the CDR3 obtained from the reference TRBV5-1 and TRBJ2-2 genes, is KAGVTQTPRYLIKTRGQQVTLSCSPISGHRSVSWYQQTPGQGLQFLFEYFSETQRNKGNFPGRFSGRQFSNSRSEMNVSTLELGDSALYLCASSLRTGVTGELFFGEGSRLTVL.